Each of the 18 T cell receptor beta chains below was sequenced from the same sample in a study of blood T cells in healthy people across ages. Primed by a sample-barcoded 5' primer and a J-beta primer mix, a second PCR proceeded for 7 to 11 cycles. TCRdb processed the 5' RACE reads anew with MiXCR; each CDR3 protein has one entry. The table includes 1.5 million to 2 million distinct CDR3 sequences, about two fifths detected once. The sequenced sample was blood. The receptor set was obtained from a human donor in good health.

This chain uses TRBV6-1 with TRBJ1-1; no clear D gene. The CDR3 extends over 12 amino acids. V dropped 2 bases and J dropped 7 bases, with 8 bases sitting between them. Germline V gene sequence: CDR1 MNHNS, CDR2 SASEGT. The CDR3 DNA follows: TGTGCCAGCAGTGAACTGGGGTTTGAAGCTTTCTTT. Its protein is CASSELGFEAFF.

The rearrangement joins TRBV7-6 to TRBJ1-1, with a weak D call TRBD1 (5 bases). From germline, CDR1 is SGHVS and CDR2 FNYEAQ. The CDR3 is 15 residues long. V gave up 4 bases and J gave up 6 bases, with 18 bases separating them. CDR3 in DNA: TGTGCCAGCAGCTCCAAAGACACAAGAGGGGCTGAAGCTTTCTTT. As protein: CASSSKDTRGAEAFF.

This chain connects TRBV6-2 or TRBV6-3 to TRBJ1-1; TRBD1 aligns across 7 bases. The V gene end was trimmed by 6 bases and the J gene end by 5 bases; junction bases not matched to a gene: 9. CDR1 is MNHEY, CDR2 SVGEGT, per germline. This CDR3 contains 14 residues. The CDR3 spells CASSYRGGSTEAFF. The CDR3 DNA reads TGTGCCAGCAGCTACAGGGGCGGTAGTACTGAAGCTTTCTTT.

The J gene is TRBJ2-3, the V gene TRBV7-2; 10 bases fit TRBD2. Germline assignment: CDR1 SGHTA and CDR2 FQGNSA. This CDR3 is built from 15 residues. V gave up 3 bases and J gave up 9 bases; unmatched junction bases: 9. The CDR3, as DNA: TGTGCCAGCAGCTTCCCTAGCGGGGGCGGAGAGACGCAGTATTTT. Its protein is CASSFPSGGGETQYF.

This clonotype turned up a few times. The rearrangement joins TRBV7-2 to TRBJ1-1; 8 bases map to TRBD1. CDR1 is SGHTA and CDR2 is FQGNSA in the germline V gene. The CDR3 runs 14 residues. V shed 4 bases and J 4 bases; nucleotides not matched to a gene: 5. CDR3 in DNA: TGTGCCAGCAGCTCCAATACAGGGGGCACTGAAGCTTTCTTT. This encodes CASSSNTGGTEAFF.

The V call is TRBV2, the J call TRBJ1-5; possible D gene TRBD1, 6 bases. The CDR3 extends over 18 amino acids. V was trimmed by 8 bases and J by 2 bases, leaving 25 bases between them. Germline CDR1 is SNHLY and CDR2 is FYNNEI. The CDR3 bases are TGTGCCAGCTCTCGGACAGAGGAGATTGGGGTTCGCAATCAGCCCCAGCATTTT. Its translation is CASSRTEEIGVRNQPQHF.

The genes are TRBV5-6 and TRBJ1-1, with a weak D call TRBD1 (5 bases). The germline V and J ends were trimmed by 3 bases and 3 bases, with 18 bases remaining between them. CDR3 size: 16 residues. Germline V CDR1 and CDR2: SGHDT, YYEEEE. CDR3 nucleotide sequence: TGTGCCAGCAGCTCAGGACACCCCGCGGGGGACACTGAAGCTTTCTTT. Protein: CASSSGHPAGDTEAFF.

This sequence joins TRBV20-1 and TRBJ1-4; no definite D call. V gave up 0 bases and J gave up 7 bases, with 9 bases separating them. The CDR3 is 13 amino acids. In germline, CDR1 is DFQATT, CDR2 SNEGSKA (reference sequence). For the CDR3, the DNA is TGCAGTGCTAGAGAGGGGTTAGGTGAAAAACTGTTTTTT. This gives the protein CSAREGLGEKLFF.

This clonotype was observed a handful of times. The rearrangement joins TRBV7-9 to TRBJ2-7; the match to TRBD2 covers 7 bases. After removal of 7 bases from V and 0 bases from J, the junction contained 9 bases not matched to a gene. CDR3 length: 15 residues. Germline V gives CDR1 SEHNR, CDR2 FQNEAQ (reference sequence). The CDR3 here is CASTPRWTSSYEQYF. DNA for the CDR3: TGTGCCAGCACCCCAAGATGGACTAGCTCCTACGAGCAGTACTTC.

The chain joins TRBV6-5 to TRBJ2-5, with D unresolved. The CDR3 covers 13 residues. In germline, CDR1 is MNHEY, CDR2 SVGAGI. V was shortened by 2 bases and J by 4 bases, with 8 bases between the two germline ends. The CDR3 is CASSYGVGETQYF. CDR3 in DNA: TGTGCCAGCAGTTACGGAGTTGGAGAGACCCAGTACTTC.

The chain joins TRBV9 to TRBJ2-1; D is perhaps TRBD1 (5 bases). This CDR3 has 16 residues. Germline loops: CDR1 SGDLS, CDR2 YYNGEE. V lost 0 bases and J lost 1, with 11 bases in between. DNA of the CDR3: TGTGCCAGCAGCGTAGATCCAGGGTGGTCCTACAATGAGCAGTTCTTC. Translated: CASSVDPGWSYNEQFF.

The chain links TRBV12-3 or TRBV12-4 to TRBJ2-1, with 12 nucleotides matching TRBD2. CDR3 length equals 17 residues. The J segment lost 5 bases and the V segment lost 3 bases, leaving 8 bases of the junction unmatched. CDR3 residues: CASSFTGLAGRHNEQFF. In DNA form, the CDR3 reads TGTGCCAGCAGTTTTACCGGACTAGCGGGGAGACACAATGAGCAGTTCTTC.

This clonotype was counted many times. The rearrangement joins TRBV7-2 to TRBJ1-2; 9 bases agree with TRBD1. CDR1 and CDR2 (germline): SGHTA, FQGNSA. V lost 3 bases and J lost 8; bases outside the gene matches: 19. This CDR3 is 18 amino acids long. CDR3 DNA sequence: TGTGCCAGCAGCTTTTTAAGTTCACCCGGGACAGGGAAAGGGGGCTACACCTTC. This gives the protein CASSFLSSPGTGKGGYTF.

This clonotype has a handful of counts. The chain couples TRBV28 to TRBJ2-5, with 9 bases lining up with TRBD2. Germline assignment: CDR1 MDHEN and CDR2 SYDVKM. The CDR3 has 15 amino acids. Trimming removed 3 bases from V and 1 base from J; junction bases left unmatched: 3. The CDR3 loop reads CASSFLTSGQETQYF. CDR3 nucleotides: TGTGCCAGCAGTTTCCTGACTAGCGGCCAAGAGACCCAGTACTTC.

V is TRBV20-1 and J is TRBJ1-1; TRBD1 matches at 8 bases. Losses at the gene ends were 6 bases for V and 4 bases for J; bases not matched to a gene: 7. CDR1 and CDR2 (germline): DFQATT, SNEGSKA (reference sequence). CDR3 length: 13 amino acids. CDR3 amino acids: CSAHQGASTEAFF. In DNA, the CDR3 is TGCAGTGCCCATCAGGGGGCGAGCACTGAAGCTTTCTTT.

A single count supports this clonotype. V usage is TRBV7-9 and J usage is TRBJ2-1; D gene unclear. The CDR3 is 12 amino acids. Germline V gene sequence: CDR1 SEHNR, CDR2 FQNEAQ (reference sequence). Trimming left V 4 bases short and J 7 bases short, with 8 bases between. The CDR3 DNA reads as TGTGCCAGCAGCTCCGCCAAGAATGAGCAGTTCTTC. Amino acid sequence: CASSSAKNEQFF.

The V call is TRBV5-1, the J call TRBJ1-1; TRBD1 matches at 7 bases. Trimming cost V 3 bases and J 1 base; bases outside gene matches: 6. This CDR3 spans 15 amino acids. CDR1 is SGHRS and CDR2 is YFSETQ in the germline V gene. DNA for the CDR3: TGCGCCAGCAGCTCGGATGGACAGGAGAACACTGAAGCTTTCTTT. Amino acid sequence: CASSSDGQENTEAFF.

The J gene is TRBJ1-2, the V gene TRBV20-1; tentatively, D is TRBD1 (5 bases). Germline lookup yields CDR1 DFQATT and CDR2 SNEGSKA (reference sequence). V dropped 3 bases and J dropped 2 bases, with 19 bases sitting between them. The length of the CDR3 is 16 residues. CDR3 residues: CSASAPGQGPNYGYTF. The CDR3 bases are TGCAGTGCTAGTGCCCCTGGGCAGGGCCCCAACTATGGCTACACCTTC.